This entry is about one TCR beta chain. Trimming took 2 bases from V and 2 from J, leaving 16 bases between them. Germline V gene lookup returns CDR1 MNHNY and CDR2 SVGAGI (reference sequence). CDR3 length: 16 residues. As processed by the authors: Using reference gene primer amplification, nucleated cell counts were estimated. Data came from immunoSEQ multiplex PCR; TCRdb stores just in-frame clones and leaves some out. The V and J calls and clone size are taken from that table; D and trimming were inferred from the DNA. The sample has 300,000 to 450,000 clones, roughly 85% seen once. This entry belongs to a study of blood T cell repertoires in COVID-19. At the level of the study: PBMCs, B-cell-depleted T cells, or T cells provided the cDNA or gDNA that made up the material.

The V and J genes are TRBV6-6 and TRBJ2-7, with a tentative D call TRBD2 (6 bases). The sequencing input was peripheral blood. This receptor was identified in a woman aged 18-30 years with acute or convalescent COVID-19. The CDR3 sequence is CASSYLTLRGAYEQYF. Here the CDR3 DNA reads TGTGCCAGCAGTTACCTAACTTTGCGGGGAGCCTACGAGCAGTACTTC.